This T cell receptor beta chain was sequenced for a study of beta chain features in type 1 diabetes. This CDR3 is 14 amino acids long. The V end lost 8 bases, the J end lost 2 bases, and 12 bases lay between the germline ends. Germline CDR1 reads SGHTA; CDR2 reads FQGTGA. Blood was drawn once from each donor into heparinised tubes. The draws averaged about 120 mL. This clone was seen only a few times. Sequenced material consisted of expressed TCRB transcripts (all of the isolated RNA was reverse transcribed). The method was immunoSEQ multiplex PCR; TCRdb's version includes in-frame clones alone and lacks a portion of them. Among around 500,000 clones, roughly 30% were seen once, and the ten largest hold roughly 0.066%.

The chain has TRBV7-3 and TRBJ2-2, with D perhaps TRBD1 (6 bases). The sample consisted of naive CD4+ T cells from blood. This sequence originates from a man younger than 30 in good health. The CDR3 DNA follows: TGTGCCAGCGGATGGACAGCCAACACCGGGGAGCTGTTTTTT. Encoded protein: CASGWTANTGELFF.